Below are 20 T cell receptor beta chains sequenced from a single sample in a study of blood T cell repertoires in COVID-19. Assay: immunoSEQ multiplex PCR; the TCRdb copy retains only in-frame clones and omits some. This sample has about 150,000 clones, with approximately 84% found just once. The sequenced material came from peripheral blood. The receptors stem from a human donor in a cohort sampled during active COVID-19.

The CDR3 is CASSRTTWDRGKGVNEKLFF. The CDR3 DNA is TGTGCCAGCAGCCGGACTACTTGGGACAGGGGAAAAGGGGTAAATGAAAAACTGTTTTTT. The rearrangement links TRBV3-1 (or the pseudogene TRBV3-2) to TRBJ1-4; 10 bases map to TRBD1. Trimming took 4 bases from V and 5 from J; bases not matched to a gene: 19. This CDR3 has 20 amino acids. Germline assignment: CDR1 LGHDT and CDR2 YNNKEL (reference sequence).

CDR3 loop: CASSLRQGNTGELFF. DNA for the CDR3: TGTGCCAGCAGCCTGAGACAGGGGAACACCGGGGAGCTGTTTTTT. The V call is TRBV5-4, the J call TRBJ2-2, with 7 nucleotides matching TRBD1. This CDR3 is built from 15 residues. Trimming took 4 bases from V and 1 from J; bases not matched to a gene: 4. Germline V lookup: CDR1 SGHNT, CDR2 YYREEE (reference sequence).

This clone showed up just a few times. The same CDR3 also results from other DNA sequences found in this sample. The V and J genes are TRBV28 and TRBJ2-7; weak D call: TRBD1 (10 bases). This CDR3 has 15 residues. Germline V gene lookup returns CDR1 MDHEN and CDR2 SYDVKM. The V gene lost 5 bases and the J gene lost 2 bases, with 16 bases spanning the gap. CDR3 sequence (DNA): TGTGCCAGCAGTCCTAGCGGGACAGGGGCCTACGAGCAGTACTTC. Its protein is CASSPSGTGAYEQYF.

The genes are TRBV19 and TRBJ2-1, with 7 bases identical to TRBD2. The CDR3 loop spans 15 amino acids. With V trimmed by 3 bases and J by 4 bases, 6 bases remained unmatched. Looked up from germline, CDR1 is LNHDA and CDR2 is SQIVND (reference sequence). The DNA of the CDR3 is TGTGCCAGTAGTATTCCGGGAGGCGGGTACAATGAGCAGTTCTTC. Protein product: CASSIPGGGYNEQFF.

The chain joins TRBV6-5 to TRBJ2-3; 9 nucleotides align to TRBD2. Germline trimming cut 8 bases from V and 0 bases from J; bases unmatched to any gene: 6. The CDR3 runs 15 residues. Germline CDR1 reads MNHEY; CDR2 reads SVGAGI. CDR3 coding DNA: TGTGCCAGCCGGAGACTAGCGGCTAGCACAGATACGCAGTATTTT. It specifies CASRRLAASTDTQYF.

The V and J genes are TRBV9 and TRBJ2-1; 7 bases are shared with TRBD2. The CDR3 is 16 residues long. Unmatched junction bases numbered 12, after V lost 3 bases and J lost 6 bases. Looked up from germline, CDR1 is SGDLS and CDR2 is YYNGEE. The CDR3: CASSASVGLAVNEQFF. CDR3 DNA sequence: TGTGCCAGCAGCGCCTCCGTCGGGCTAGCGGTCAATGAGCAGTTCTTC.

This clone was picked up one time. J is TRBJ1-6 and V is TRBV12-3 or TRBV12-4; 7 bases line up with TRBD1. The junction had 13 bases not matched to a gene; V was cut back by 7 bases and J by 16 bases. The CDR3 loop spans 13 amino acids. CDR3 region: CASKGGPGQPLHF. CDR3 DNA: TGTGCCAGCAAGGGCGGCCCGGGACAGCCACTCCACTTT.

This sequence joins TRBV18 and TRBJ2-7; TRBD1 matches 7 bases. Trimming at V came to 2 bases and at J to 0 bases, leaving 1 base not matched to a gene. CDR1 and CDR2 from the germline V gene are KGHSH and LQKENI. This CDR3 has 14 residues. As DNA, the CDR3 is TGTGCCAGCTCACCAAACAGGGGCTCCTACGAGCAGTACTTC. Translated: CASSPNRGSYEQYF.

This sequence joins TRBV6-5 and TRBJ1-4; D is ambiguous. V lost 0 bases to trimming and J lost 4 bases, with 9 bases between them. From germline, CDR1 is MNHEY and CDR2 SVGAGI. The CDR3 sequence is 15 residues long. The chain's CDR3 is CASSYSGGSNEKLFF. The CDR3 nucleotides are TGTGCCAGCAGTTACTCAGGCGGGAGTAATGAAAAACTGTTTTTT.

The chain is built from TRBV7-9 and TRBJ1-1; 10 positions match TRBD1. There are 15 residues in the CDR3. Germline V CDR1 and CDR2: SEHNR, FQNEAQ (reference sequence). Germline trimming cut 5 bases from V and 3 bases from J; bases unmatched to any gene: 6. CDR3 residues: CASSPGQGGDTEAFF. The CDR3 bases are TGTGCCAGCAGCCCTGGACAGGGGGGGGACACTGAAGCTTTCTTT.

The chain recombines TRBV28 with TRBJ1-4; 11 nucleotides align to TRBD1. CDR1 is MDHEN, CDR2 SYDVKM, per germline. The CDR3 runs to 16 residues. V gave up 1 base and J gave up 8 bases; unmatched junction bases: 6. CDR3 sequence (DNA): TGTGCCAGCAGTTTATTGGACGGGACAGGGGGGGAAAAACTGTTTTTT. Its protein is CASSLLDGTGGEKLFF.

The chain carries TRBV25-1 and TRBJ1-2; 10 nucleotides align to TRBD1. V lost 0 bases to trimming and J lost 3 bases; unmatched junction nucleotides: 7. The CDR3 is 17 residues long. The germline CDR1 and CDR2 sequences are MGHDK and SYGVNS. DNA of the CDR3: TGTGCCAGCAGTGAATATTCCGGGACAGGGGCACACTATGGCTACACCTTC. Its translation is CASSEYSGTGAHYGYTF.

The chain recombines TRBV10-2 with TRBJ2-2; 10 bases align to TRBD2. CDR1 WSHSY and CDR2 SAAADI come from the germline V gene. The CDR3 covers 14 residues. The junction had 5 bases not matched to a gene; V was cut back by 7 bases and J by 6 bases. This CDR3 is CASTSGGAPGELFF. CDR3 coding DNA: TGCGCCAGCACCAGCGGGGGGGCCCCCGGGGAGCTGTTTTTT.

The chain employs TRBV19 and TRBJ1-5; possibly TRBD1 for D (5 bases). V lost 3 bases to trimming and J lost 0 bases, with 21 bases between them. CDR1 and CDR2 from the germline V gene are LNHDA and SQIVND (reference sequence). The CDR3 consists of 19 residues. CDR3 protein: CASSMLPGLGDYSNQPQHF. As DNA, the CDR3 is TGTGCCAGTAGTATGCTCCCGGGCCTAGGGGATTATAGCAATCAGCCCCAGCATTTT. The entire variable domain, with the rest obtained from reference TRBV19 and TRBJ1-5, is as follows: DGGITQSPKYLFRKEGQNVTLSCEQNLNHDAMYWYRQDPGQGLRLIYYSQIVNDFQKGDIAEGYSVSREKKESFPLTVTSAQKNPTAFYLCASSMLPGLGDYSNQPQHFGDGTRLSIL.

The chain has TRBV29-1 and TRBJ2-3, with 10 bases aligning to TRBD1. J lost 3 bases, V lost 7 bases, and 1 base had no gene match. The germline gives CDR1 SQVTM, CDR2 ANQGSEA. This CDR3 contains 12 residues. CDR3 coding DNA: TGCAGCGCGGGACAGGGGACAGATACGCAGTATTTT. It yields the protein CSAGQGTDTQYF.

The chain links TRBV19 to TRBJ2-1; TRBD2 matches 14 bases. CDR1 LNHDA and CDR2 SQIVND come from the germline V gene (reference sequence). This CDR3 is 15 amino acids long. Germline trimming cut 4 bases from V and 10 bases from J; bases unmatched to any gene: 6. CDR3 nucleotides: TGTGCCAGTAGTAAGGGGACTAGCGGGAGAAAGGAGCAGTTCTTC. It is translated as CASSKGTSGRKEQFF.

The rearrangement uses TRBV7-9 and TRBJ1-2; D remains unclear. The CDR3 covers 15 residues. Germline V gene sequence: CDR1 SEHNR, CDR2 FQNEAQ (reference sequence). Trimming took 1 base from V and 5 from J, leaving 14 bases between them. CDR3 sequence: CASSLEAGGSYGYTF. CDR3 nucleotides: TGTGCCAGCAGCTTAGAGGCGGGTGGAAGTTATGGCTACACCTTC. The full variable domain, with the rest looked up from reference TRBV7-9 and TRBJ1-2, is DTGVSQNPRHKITKRGQNVTFRCDPISEHNRLYWYRQTLGQGPEFLTYFQNEAQLEKSRLLSDRFSAERPKGSFSTLEIQRTEQGDSAMYLCASSLEAGGSYGYTFGSGTRLTVV.

The chain uses TRBV7-3 and TRBJ2-3; 8 nucleotides match TRBD1. Germline-derived CDR1 and CDR2 are SGHTA and FQGTGA. CDR3 length equals 19 residues. V lost 0 bases and J lost 0; bases outside the gene matches: 11. The CDR3 DNA sequence: TGTGCCAGCAGCTTAACGGTACGCGCAGGGGGCTGGAGCACAGATACGCAGTATTTT. As protein: CASSLTVRAGGWSTDTQYF.

The chain couples TRBV13 to TRBJ1-2; D gene ambiguous. Germline CDR1 is PRHDT and CDR2 is FYEKMQ (reference sequence). V gave up 10 bases and J gave up 4 bases, with 13 bases separating them. The CDR3 sequence is 12 residues long. CDR3 loop: CATFRGGYGYTF. DNA for the CDR3: TGTGCCACCTTTCGGGGAGGCTATGGCTACACCTTC.

This sequence joins TRBV11-2 and TRBJ2-7; 7 bases fit TRBD1. CDR3 length: 15 amino acids. The germline V gene encodes CDR1 SGHAT and CDR2 FQNNGV. The V segment lost 0 bases and the J segment 3 bases; nucleotides outside the gene matches: 5. In DNA form, the CDR3 reads TGTGCCAGCAGCTTAGATGGTAACAGGGGCTACGAGCAGTACGTC. It specifies CASSLDGNRGYEQYV.